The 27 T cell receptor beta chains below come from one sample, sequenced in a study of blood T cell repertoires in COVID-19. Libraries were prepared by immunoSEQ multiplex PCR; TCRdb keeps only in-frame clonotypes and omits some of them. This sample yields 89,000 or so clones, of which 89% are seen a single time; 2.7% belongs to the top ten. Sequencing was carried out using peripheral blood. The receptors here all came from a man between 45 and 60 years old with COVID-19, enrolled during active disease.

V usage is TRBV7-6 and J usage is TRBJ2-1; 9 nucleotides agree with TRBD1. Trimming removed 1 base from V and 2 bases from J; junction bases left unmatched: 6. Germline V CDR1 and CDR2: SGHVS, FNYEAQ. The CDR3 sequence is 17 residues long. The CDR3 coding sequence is TGTGCCAGCAGCTTAGGGGGGACAGGGCTACCCTACAATGAGCAGTTCTTC. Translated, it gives CASSLGGTGLPYNEQFF.

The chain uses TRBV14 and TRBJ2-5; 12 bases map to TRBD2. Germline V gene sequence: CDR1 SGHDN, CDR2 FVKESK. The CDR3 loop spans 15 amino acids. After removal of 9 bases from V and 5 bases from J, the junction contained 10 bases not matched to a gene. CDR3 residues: CARQTSGGQIETQYF. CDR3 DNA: TGTGCCAGACAGACTAGCGGGGGCCAGATCGAGACCCAGTACTTC.

CDR3 residues: CASRHRGSTEAFF. The CDR3 DNA follows: TGTGCCAGCAGGCACCGCGGCTCCACTGAAGCTTTCTTT. The V and J genes are TRBV21-1 and TRBJ1-1. TRBV21-1 counts as a pseudogene. This CDR3 is built from 13 residues.

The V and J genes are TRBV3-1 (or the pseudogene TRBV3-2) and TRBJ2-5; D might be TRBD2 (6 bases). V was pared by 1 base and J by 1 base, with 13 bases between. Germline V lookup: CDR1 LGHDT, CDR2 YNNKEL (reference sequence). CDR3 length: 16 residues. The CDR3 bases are TGTGCCAGCAGCCAAGCGGGGCGGGACTTCCAAGAGACCCAGTACTTC. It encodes CASSQAGRDFQETQYF.

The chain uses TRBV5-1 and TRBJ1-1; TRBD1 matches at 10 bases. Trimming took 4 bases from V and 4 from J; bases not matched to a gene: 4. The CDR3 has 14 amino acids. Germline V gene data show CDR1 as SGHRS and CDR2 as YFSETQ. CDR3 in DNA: TGCGCCAGCAGCCCTGGACAGGGGGGCACTGAAGCTTTCTTT. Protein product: CASSPGQGGTEAFF. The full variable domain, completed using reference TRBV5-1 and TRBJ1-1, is KAGVTQTPRYLIKTRGQQVTLSCSPISGHRSVSWYQQTPGQGLQFLFEYFSETQRNKGNFPGRFSGRQFSNSRSEMNVSTLELGDSALYLCASSPGQGGTEAFFGQGTRLTVV.

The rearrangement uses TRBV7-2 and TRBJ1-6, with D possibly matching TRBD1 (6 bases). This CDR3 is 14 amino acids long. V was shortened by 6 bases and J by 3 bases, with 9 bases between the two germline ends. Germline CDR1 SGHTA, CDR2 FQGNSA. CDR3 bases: TGTGCCAGCAGGTTGGACAGCTATAATTCACCCCTCCACTTT. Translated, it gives CASRLDSYNSPLHF.

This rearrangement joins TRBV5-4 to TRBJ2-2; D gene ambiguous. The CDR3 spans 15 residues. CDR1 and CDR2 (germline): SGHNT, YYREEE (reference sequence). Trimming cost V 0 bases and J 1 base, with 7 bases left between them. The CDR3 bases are TGTGCCAGCAGCTTGGAGCAGGAGAACACCGGGGAGCTGTTTTTT. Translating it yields CASSLEQENTGELFF.

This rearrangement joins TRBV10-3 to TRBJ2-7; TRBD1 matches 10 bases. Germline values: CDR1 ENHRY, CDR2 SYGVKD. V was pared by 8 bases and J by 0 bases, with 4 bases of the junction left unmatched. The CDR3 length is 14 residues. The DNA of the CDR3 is TGTGCCATCCGGAGGGACAGGGGCTCCTACGAGCAGTACTTC. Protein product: CAIRRDRGSYEQYF.

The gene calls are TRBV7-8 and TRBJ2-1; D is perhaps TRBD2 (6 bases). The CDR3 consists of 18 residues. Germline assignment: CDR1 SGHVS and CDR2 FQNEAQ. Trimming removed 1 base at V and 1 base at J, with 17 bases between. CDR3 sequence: CASSLGRDGSRSYNEQFF. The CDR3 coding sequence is TGTGCCAGCAGCTTAGGGCGGGATGGGAGTCGGTCCTACAATGAGCAGTTCTTC.

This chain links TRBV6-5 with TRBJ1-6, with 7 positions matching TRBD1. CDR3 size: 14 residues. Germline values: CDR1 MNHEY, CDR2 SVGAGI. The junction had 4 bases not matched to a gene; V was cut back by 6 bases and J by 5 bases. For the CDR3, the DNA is TGTGCCAGCAGCGGACAGGTGGATAATTCACCCCTCCACTTT. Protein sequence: CASSGQVDNSPLHF.

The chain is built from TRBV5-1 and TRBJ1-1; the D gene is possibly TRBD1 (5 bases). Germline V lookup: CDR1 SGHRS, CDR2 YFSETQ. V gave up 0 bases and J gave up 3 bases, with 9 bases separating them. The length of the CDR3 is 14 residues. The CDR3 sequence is CASSLGIQDTEAFF. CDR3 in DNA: TGCGCCAGCAGCTTGGGGATACAGGACACTGAAGCTTTCTTT.

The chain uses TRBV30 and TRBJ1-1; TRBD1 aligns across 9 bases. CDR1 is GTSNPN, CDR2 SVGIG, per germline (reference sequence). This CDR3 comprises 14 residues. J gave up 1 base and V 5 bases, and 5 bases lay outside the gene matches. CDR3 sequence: CAWDWGQGNTEAFF. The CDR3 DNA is TGTGCCTGGGACTGGGGACAGGGGAACACTGAAGCTTTCTTT.

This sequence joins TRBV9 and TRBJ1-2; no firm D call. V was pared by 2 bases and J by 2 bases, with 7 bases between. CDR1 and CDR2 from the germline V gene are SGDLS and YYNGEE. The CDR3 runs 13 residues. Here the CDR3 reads CASSVRVNYGYTF. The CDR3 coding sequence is TGTGCCAGCAGCGTCCGCGTGAACTATGGCTACACCTTC.

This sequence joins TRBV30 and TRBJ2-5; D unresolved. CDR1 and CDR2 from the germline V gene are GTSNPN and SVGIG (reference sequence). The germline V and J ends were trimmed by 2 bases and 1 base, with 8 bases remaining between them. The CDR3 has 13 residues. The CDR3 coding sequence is TGTGCCTGGAGTTGGCAGATCCAAGAGACCCAGTACTTC. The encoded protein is CAWSWQIQETQYF.

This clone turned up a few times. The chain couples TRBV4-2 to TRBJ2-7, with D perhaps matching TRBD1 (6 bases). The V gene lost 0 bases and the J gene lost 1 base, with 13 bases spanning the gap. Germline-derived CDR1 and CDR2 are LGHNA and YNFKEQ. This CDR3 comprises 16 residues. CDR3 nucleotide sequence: TGTGCCAGCAGCCAAGATCTCGGGACACATTCCTACGAGCAGTACTTC. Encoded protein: CASSQDLGTHSYEQYF.

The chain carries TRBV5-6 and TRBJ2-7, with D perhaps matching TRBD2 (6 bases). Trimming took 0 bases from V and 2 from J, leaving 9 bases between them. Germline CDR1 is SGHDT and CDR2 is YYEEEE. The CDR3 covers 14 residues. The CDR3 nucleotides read TGTGCCAGCAGCTTGGTTTCGGGGGCCTACGAGCAGTACTTC. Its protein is CASSLVSGAYEQYF.

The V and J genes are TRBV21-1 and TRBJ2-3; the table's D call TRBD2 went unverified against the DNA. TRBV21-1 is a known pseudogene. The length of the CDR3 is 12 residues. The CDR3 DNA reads TGTGCCTGCTTAGCGGGGTCAGATACGCAGTATTTT. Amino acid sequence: CACLAGSDTQYF.

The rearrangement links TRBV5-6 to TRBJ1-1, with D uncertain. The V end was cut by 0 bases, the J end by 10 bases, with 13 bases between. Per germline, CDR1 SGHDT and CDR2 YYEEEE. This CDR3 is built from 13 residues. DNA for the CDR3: TGTGCCAGCAGCTTGGTGGACCGGGAAGGAGCTTTCTTT. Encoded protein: CASSLVDREGAFF.

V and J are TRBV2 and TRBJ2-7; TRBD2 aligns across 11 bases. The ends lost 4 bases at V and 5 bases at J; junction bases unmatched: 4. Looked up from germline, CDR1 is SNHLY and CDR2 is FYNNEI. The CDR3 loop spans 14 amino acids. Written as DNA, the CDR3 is TGTGCCAGCAGTGGACTAGCGGGGAGGAACGAGCAGTACTTC. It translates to CASSGLAGRNEQYF. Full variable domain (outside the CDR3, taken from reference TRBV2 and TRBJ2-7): EPEVTQTPSHQVTQMGQEVILRCVPISNHLYFYWYRQILGQKVEFLVSFYNNEISEKSEIFDDQFSVERPDGSNFTLKIRSTKLEDSAMYFCASSGLAGRNEQYFGPGTRLTVT.

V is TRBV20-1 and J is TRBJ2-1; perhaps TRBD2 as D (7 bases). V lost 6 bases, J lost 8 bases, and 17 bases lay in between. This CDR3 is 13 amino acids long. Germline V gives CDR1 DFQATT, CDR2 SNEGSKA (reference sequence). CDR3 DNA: TGCAGTGCAAGTCGGGGGGCGTTCGATGAGCAGTTCTTC. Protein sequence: CSASRGAFDEQFF.

DNA for the CDR3: TGTGCCTGGAGTGCGGGGTTCAGCGGGGAGTATAGCAATCAGCCCCAGCATTTT. This gives the protein CAWSAGFSGEYSNQPQHF. This chain joins TRBV30 and TRBJ1-5; no clear D. The CDR3 spans 18 residues. The V end lost 1 base, the J end lost 0 bases, and 19 bases lay between the germline ends. Germline lookup yields CDR1 GTSNPN and CDR2 SVGIG (reference sequence).

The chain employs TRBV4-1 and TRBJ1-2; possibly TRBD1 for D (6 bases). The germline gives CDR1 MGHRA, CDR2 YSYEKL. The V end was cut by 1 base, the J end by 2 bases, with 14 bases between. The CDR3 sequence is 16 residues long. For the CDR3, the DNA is TGCGCCAGCAGCCAAGCTCCGGGACACCAGAACTATGGCTACACCTTC. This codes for CASSQAPGHQNYGYTF.

CDR3 sequence (DNA): TGTGCCAGCAGCTTACCGGGGGACTACGAGCAGTACTTC. It encodes CASSLPGDYEQYF. The chain is built from TRBV11-2 and TRBJ2-7, with D perhaps TRBD2 (6 bases). V was clipped by 2 bases and J by 3 bases, with 8 bases between them. Germline V gene lookup returns CDR1 SGHAT and CDR2 FQNNGV. This CDR3 comprises 13 residues.

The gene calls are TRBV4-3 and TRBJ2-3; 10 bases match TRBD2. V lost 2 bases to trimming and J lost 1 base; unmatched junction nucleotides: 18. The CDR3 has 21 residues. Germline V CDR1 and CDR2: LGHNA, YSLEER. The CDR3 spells CASSQSAGGTRNVGGTDTQYF. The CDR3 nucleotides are TGCGCCAGCAGCCAATCAGCGGGGGGGACTAGAAACGTAGGTGGCACAGATACGCAGTATTTT.

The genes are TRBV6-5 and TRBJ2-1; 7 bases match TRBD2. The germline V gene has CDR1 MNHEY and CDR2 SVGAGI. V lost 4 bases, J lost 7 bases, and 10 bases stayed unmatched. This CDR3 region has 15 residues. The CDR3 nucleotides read TGTGCCAGCAGTTCCGCCCAGCGGGGAAGTAATGAGCAGTTCTTC. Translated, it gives CASSSAQRGSNEQFF.

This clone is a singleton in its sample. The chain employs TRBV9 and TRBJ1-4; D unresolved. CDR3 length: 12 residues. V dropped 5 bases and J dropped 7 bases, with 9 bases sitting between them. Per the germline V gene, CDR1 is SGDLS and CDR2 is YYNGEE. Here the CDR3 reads CASRPGGEKLFF. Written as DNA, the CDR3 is TGTGCCAGCAGACCCGGTGGTGAAAAACTGTTTTTT.

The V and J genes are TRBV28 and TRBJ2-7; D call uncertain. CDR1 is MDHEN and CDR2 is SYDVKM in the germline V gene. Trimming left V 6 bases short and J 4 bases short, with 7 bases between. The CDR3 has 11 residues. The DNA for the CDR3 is TGTGCCAGCAGCGGAGAATACGAGCAGTACTTC. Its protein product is CASSGEYEQYF.